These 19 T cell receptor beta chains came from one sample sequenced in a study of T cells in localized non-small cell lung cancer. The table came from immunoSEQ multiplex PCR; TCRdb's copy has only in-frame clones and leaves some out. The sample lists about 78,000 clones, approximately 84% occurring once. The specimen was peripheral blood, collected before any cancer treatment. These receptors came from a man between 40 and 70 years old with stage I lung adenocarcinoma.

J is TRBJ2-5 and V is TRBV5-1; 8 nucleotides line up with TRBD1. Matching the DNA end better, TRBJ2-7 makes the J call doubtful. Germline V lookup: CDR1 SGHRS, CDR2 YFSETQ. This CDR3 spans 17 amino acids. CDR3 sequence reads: CASSLQRDRRSLYEQYF. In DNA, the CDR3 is TGCGCCAGCAGCCTACAAAGGGACAGGCGAAGCCTCTACGAGCAGTACTTC.

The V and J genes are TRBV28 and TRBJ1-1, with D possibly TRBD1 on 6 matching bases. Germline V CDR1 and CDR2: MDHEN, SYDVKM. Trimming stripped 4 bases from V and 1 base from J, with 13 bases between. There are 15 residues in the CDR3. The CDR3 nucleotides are TGTGCCAGCAGTTATGGGACACCTAAGAACACTGAAGCTTTCTTT. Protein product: CASSYGTPKNTEAFF.

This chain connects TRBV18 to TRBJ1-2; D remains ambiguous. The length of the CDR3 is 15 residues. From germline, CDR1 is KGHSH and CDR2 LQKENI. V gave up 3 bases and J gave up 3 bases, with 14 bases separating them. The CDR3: CASSPAPQIYYGYTF. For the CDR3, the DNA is TGTGCCAGCTCACCGGCCCCACAGATTTACTATGGCTACACCTTC.

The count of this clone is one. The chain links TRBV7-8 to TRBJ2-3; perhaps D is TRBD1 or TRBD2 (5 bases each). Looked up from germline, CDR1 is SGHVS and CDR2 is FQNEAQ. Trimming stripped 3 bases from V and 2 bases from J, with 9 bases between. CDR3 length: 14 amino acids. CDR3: CASSFLGDTDTQYF. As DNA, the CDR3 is TGTGCCAGCAGCTTCCTGGGGGACACAGATACGCAGTATTTT.

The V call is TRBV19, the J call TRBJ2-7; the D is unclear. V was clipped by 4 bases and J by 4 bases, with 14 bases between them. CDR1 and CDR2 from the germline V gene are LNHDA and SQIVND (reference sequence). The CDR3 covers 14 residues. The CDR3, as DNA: TGTGCCAGTAGTAACTGGGAAAGAGAGTACGAGCAGTACTTC. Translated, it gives CASSNWEREYEQYF.

CDR3 in amino acids: CASSVKGGVGANVLTF. The DNA for the CDR3 is TGTGCCAGCAGCGTAAAGGGAGGGGTCGGGGCCAACGTCCTGACTTTC. V usage is TRBV9 and J usage is TRBJ2-6; 7 nucleotides match TRBD2. Germline V CDR1 and CDR2: SGDLS, YYNGEE. The CDR3 is 16 residues long. V was clipped by 1 base and J by 4 bases; unmatched bases: 5. The full variable domain, in which reference TRBV9 and TRBJ2-6 provide the parts outside the CDR3, is DSGVTQTPKHLITATGQRVTLRCSPRSGDLSVYWYQQSLDQGLQFLIQYYNGEERAKGNILERFSAQQFPDLHSELNLSSLELGDSALYFCASSVKGGVGANVLTFGAGSRLTVL.

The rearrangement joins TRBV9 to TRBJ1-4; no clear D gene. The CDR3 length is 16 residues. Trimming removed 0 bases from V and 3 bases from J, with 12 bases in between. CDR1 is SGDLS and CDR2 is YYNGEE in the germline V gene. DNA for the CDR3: TGTGCCAGCAGCGTAGTCCCGACGCCGGCTAATGAAAAACTGTTTTTT. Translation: CASSVVPTPANEKLFF.

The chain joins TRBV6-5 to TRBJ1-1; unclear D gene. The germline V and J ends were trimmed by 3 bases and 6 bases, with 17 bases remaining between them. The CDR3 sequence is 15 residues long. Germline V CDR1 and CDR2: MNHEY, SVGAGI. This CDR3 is CASSYRLSLTSEAFF. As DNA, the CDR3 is TGTGCCAGCAGTTATCGGCTTTCTCTTACTTCTGAAGCTTTCTTT.

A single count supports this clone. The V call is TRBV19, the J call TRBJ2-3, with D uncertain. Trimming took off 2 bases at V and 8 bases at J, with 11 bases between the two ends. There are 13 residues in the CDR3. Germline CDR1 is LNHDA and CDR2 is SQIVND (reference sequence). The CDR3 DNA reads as TGTGCCAGTAGTATAAAGACGTCCGGTACGCAGTATTTT. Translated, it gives CASSIKTSGTQYF.

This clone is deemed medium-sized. The CDR3 reads CASSQVGQGNYGYTF. DNA of the CDR3: TGCGCCAGCAGCCAAGTAGGACAGGGAAACTATGGCTACACCTTC. The V and J genes are TRBV4-3 and TRBJ1-2; 8 bases agree with TRBD1. From germline, CDR1 is LGHNA and CDR2 YSLEER. This CDR3 has 15 residues. J lost 2 bases, V lost 1 base, and 3 bases had no gene match.

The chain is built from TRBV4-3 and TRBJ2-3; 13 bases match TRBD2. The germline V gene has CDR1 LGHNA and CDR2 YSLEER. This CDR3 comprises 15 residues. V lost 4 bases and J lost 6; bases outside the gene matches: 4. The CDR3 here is CASSLLGLAGDTQYF. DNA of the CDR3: TGCGCCAGCAGCCTCTTGGGACTAGCGGGGGATACGCAGTATTTT.

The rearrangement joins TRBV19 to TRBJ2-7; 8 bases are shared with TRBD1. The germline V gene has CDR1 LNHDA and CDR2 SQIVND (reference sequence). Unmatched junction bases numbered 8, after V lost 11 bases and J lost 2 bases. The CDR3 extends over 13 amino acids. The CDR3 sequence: CACSGTGAYEQYF. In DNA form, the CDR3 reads TGTGCCTGTTCCGGGACAGGAGCCTACGAGCAGTACTTC. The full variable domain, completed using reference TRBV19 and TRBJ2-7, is DGGITQSPKYLFRKEGQNVTLSCEQNLNHDAMYWYRQDPGQGLRLIYYSQIVNDFQKGDIAEGYSVSREKKESFPLTVTSAQKNPTAFYLCACSGTGAYEQYFGPGTRLTVT.

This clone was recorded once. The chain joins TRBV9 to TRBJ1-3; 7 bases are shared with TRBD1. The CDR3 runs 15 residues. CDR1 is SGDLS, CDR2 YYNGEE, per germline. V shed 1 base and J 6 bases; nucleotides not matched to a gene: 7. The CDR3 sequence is CASSVTPGQLNTIYF. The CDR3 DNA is TGTGCCAGCAGCGTAACCCCGGGACAGCTAAACACCATATATTTT.

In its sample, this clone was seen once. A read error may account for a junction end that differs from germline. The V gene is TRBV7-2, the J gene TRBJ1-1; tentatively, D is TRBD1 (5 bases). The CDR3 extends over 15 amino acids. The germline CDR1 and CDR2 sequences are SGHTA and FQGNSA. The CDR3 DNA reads TGTGCCAGCAGCTTAGGGGGACCCGCTGAAGCTGTTCCTACCTTT. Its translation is CASSLGGPAEAVPTF.

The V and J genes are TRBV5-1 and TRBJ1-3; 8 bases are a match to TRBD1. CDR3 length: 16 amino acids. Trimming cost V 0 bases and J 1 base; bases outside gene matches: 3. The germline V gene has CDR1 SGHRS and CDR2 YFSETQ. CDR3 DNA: TGCGCCAGCAGCTTGGATACAGGGGGATCTGGAAACACCATATATTTT. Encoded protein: CASSLDTGGSGNTIYF. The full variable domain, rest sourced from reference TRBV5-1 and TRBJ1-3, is KAGVTQTPRYLIKTRGQQVTLSCSPISGHRSVSWYQQTPGQGLQFLFEYFSETQRNKGNFPGRFSGRQFSNSRSEMNVSTLELGDSALYLCASSLDTGGSGNTIYFGEGSWLTVV.

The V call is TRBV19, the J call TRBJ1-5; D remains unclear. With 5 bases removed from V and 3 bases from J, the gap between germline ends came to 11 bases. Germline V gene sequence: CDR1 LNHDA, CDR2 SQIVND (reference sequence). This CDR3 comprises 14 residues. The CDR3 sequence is CASSFRGANQPQHF. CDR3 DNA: TGTGCCAGTAGTTTCCGGGGAGCCAATCAGCCCCAGCATTTT.

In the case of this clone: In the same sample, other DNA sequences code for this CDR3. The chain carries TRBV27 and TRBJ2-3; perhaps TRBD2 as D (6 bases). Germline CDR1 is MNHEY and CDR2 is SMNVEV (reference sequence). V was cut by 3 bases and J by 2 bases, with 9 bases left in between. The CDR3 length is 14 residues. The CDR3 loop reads CASSFRENTDTQYF. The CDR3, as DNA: TGTGCCAGCAGTTTCCGGGAGAACACAGATACGCAGTATTTT.

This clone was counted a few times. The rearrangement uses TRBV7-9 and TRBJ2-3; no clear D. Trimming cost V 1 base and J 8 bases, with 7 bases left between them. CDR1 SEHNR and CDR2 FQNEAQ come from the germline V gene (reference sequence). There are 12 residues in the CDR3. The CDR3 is CASSLGEGTQYF. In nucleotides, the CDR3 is TGTGCCAGCAGCTTAGGGGAAGGTACGCAGTATTTT.

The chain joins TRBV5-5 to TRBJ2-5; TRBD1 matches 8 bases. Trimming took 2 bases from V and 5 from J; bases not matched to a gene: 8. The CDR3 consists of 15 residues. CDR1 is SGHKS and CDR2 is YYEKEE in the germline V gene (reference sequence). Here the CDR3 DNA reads TGTGCCAGCAGCTTTAAGCAGGGGGCCGGGGAGACCCAGTACTTC. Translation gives CASSFKQGAGETQYF.